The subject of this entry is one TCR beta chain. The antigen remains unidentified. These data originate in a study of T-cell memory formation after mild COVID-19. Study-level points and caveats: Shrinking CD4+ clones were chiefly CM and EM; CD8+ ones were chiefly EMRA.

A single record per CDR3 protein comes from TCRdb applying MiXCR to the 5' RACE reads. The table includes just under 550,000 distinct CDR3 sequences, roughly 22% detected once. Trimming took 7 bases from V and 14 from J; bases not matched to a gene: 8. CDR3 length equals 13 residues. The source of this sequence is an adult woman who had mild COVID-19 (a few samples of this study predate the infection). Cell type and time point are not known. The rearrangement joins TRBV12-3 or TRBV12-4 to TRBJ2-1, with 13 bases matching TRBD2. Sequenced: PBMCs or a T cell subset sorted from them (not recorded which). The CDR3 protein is CASTRTSGSLEFF. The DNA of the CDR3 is TGTGCCAGCACCCGGACTAGCGGGAGTTTGGAGTTCTTC.